These 4 T cell receptor beta chains originate from one sample sequenced in a study of shared clonotypes between healthy human individuals (dated by TCRdb to between 2020 and 2021). Library generation was performed with the immunoSEQ multiplex PCR assay. The immuneACCESS repertoire file appears here via TCRdb, limited to in-frame rearrangements. These files lack a portion of the clones; in checked studies, under half of the deficit traces to unresolved V genes, and the cause of the others is not known. Within this sample are hundreds of thousands of clones, with less than 98% of them counted one time only. The leading ten clones occupy approximately 0.057% of the sample. The sequenced material came from naive CD4+ T cells sorted from blood. The meaning of the sample's cell subset or site label: CD45RA+ positively selected. Source of these receptors: a woman under 40 in good health.

J is TRBJ2-7 and V is TRBV10-3; the D gene is possibly TRBD2 (6 bases). The germline V and J ends were trimmed by 2 bases and 3 bases, with 8 bases remaining between them. The CDR3 has 13 amino acids. CDR1 and CDR2 (germline): ENHRY, SYGVKD. In nucleotides, the CDR3 is TGTGCCATCAGTGAGACTAGCAGCTACGAGCAGTACTTC. Translated: CAISETSSYEQYF.

This chain joins TRBV28 and TRBJ2-7, with TRBD2 matching over 11 bases. The CDR3 loop spans 16 amino acids. Germline V lookup: CDR1 MDHEN, CDR2 SYDVKM. The V and J ends lost 5 bases and 7 bases, in that order; junction bases with no gene match: 13. CDR3 loop: CASSRRTSGSSGEQYF. The CDR3 coding sequence is TGTGCCAGCAGTCGAAGGACTAGCGGGTCTAGTGGGGAGCAGTACTTC.

This clone was counted a few times. The chain employs TRBV5-4 and TRBJ1-2, with a weak D call TRBD1 (5 bases). V was clipped by 5 bases and J by 8 bases, with 16 bases between them. CDR1 SGHNT and CDR2 YYREEE come from the germline V gene (reference sequence). The CDR3 consists of 13 residues. The CDR3 loop is CASRVDSVQGYTF. In DNA form, the CDR3 reads TGTGCCAGCAGGGTAGACAGCGTACAGGGCTACACCTTC.

The chain has TRBV19 and TRBJ2-1, with 8 bases matching TRBD1. Germline CDR1 LNHDA, CDR2 SQIVND (reference sequence). The J segment lost 0 bases and the V segment lost 7 bases, leaving 5 bases of the junction unmatched. The length of the CDR3 is 15 residues. This CDR3 reads CASTATGDSYNEQFF. The CDR3 nucleotides are TGTGCCAGTACCGCGACAGGGGACTCCTACAATGAGCAGTTCTTC. The entire variable domain, with the rest obtained from reference TRBV19 and TRBJ2-1, is as follows: DGGITQSPKYLFRKEGQNVTLSCEQNLNHDAMYWYRQDPGQGLRLIYYSQIVNDFQKGDIAEGYSVSREKKESFPLTVTSAQKNPTAFYLCASTATGDSYNEQFFGPGTRLTVL.